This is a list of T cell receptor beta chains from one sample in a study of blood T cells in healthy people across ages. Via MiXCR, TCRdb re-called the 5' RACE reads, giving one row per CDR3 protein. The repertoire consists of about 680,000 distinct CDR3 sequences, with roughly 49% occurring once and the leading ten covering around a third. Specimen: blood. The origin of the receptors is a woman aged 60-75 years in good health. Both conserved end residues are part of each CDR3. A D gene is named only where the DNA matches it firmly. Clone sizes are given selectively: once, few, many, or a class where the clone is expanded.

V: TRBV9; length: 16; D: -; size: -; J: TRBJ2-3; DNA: TGTGCCAGCAGCCCCTTGGGGGGTTTTAGCACAGATACGCAGTATTTT; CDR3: CASSPLGGFSTDTQYF
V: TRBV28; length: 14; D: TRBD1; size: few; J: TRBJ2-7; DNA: TGTGCCAGCTCGGTGACAGGGTTAGCCTACGAGCAGTACTTC; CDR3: CASSVTGLAYEQYF
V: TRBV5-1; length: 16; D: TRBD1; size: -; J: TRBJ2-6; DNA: TGCGCCAGCAGCTTGGCCGACAGGGCTGGGGCCAACGTCCTGACTTTC; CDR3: CASSLADRAGANVLTF
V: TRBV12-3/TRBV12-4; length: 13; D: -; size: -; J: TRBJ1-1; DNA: TGTGCCAGCAGTTTTGTCCTGAACACTGAAGCTTTCTTT; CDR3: CASSFVLNTEAFF
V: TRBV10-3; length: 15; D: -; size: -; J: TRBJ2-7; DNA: TGTGCCATCAGCTCCGACAGGCGTAGCTCCTACGAGCAGTACTTC; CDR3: CAISSDRRSSYEQYF
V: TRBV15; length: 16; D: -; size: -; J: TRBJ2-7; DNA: TGTGCCACCAGCAGTTACCAGGCAGATCTGGGGAATGAGCAGTACTTC; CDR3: CATSSYQADLGNEQYF
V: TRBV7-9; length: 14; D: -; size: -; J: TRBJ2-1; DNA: TGTGCCAGCAGCTTGTCGACAGCCTACAATGAGCAGTTCTTC; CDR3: CASSLSTAYNEQFF
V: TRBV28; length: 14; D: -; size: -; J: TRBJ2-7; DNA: TGTGCCAGCAGAACTCCAGCGGTACCCTACGAGCAGTACTTC; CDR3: CASRTPAVPYEQYF
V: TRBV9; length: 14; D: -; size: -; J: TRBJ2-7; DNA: TGTGCCAGCAGCGTAGCTGGGGAGTCCTACGAGCAGTACTTC; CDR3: CASSVAGESYEQYF
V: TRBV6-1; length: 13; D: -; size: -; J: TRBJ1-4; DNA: TGTGCCAGCAGTGAAGGCCCGTGGGGGGGGCTGTTTTTT; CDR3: CASSEGPWGGLFF
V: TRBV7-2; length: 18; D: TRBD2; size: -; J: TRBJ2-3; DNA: TGTGCCAGCAGCCCACCGGGACTAGCGGGAGGTCGGGCAGATACGCAGTATTTT; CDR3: CASSPPGLAGGRADTQYF
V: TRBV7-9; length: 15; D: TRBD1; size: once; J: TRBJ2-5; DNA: TGTGCCAGCAGAACCGGGACAGGGTCTAGAAATGAGCAGTACTTC; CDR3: CASRTGTGSRNEQYF
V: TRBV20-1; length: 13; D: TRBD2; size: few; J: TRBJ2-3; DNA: TGCAGTGCGAAGCGGGAGATAACAGATACGCAGTATTTT; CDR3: CSAKREITDTQYF
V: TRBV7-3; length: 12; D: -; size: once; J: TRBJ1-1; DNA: TGTGCCAGCAGTCCGGTCCAGGGGGAAGCTTTCTTT; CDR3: CASSPVQGEAFF
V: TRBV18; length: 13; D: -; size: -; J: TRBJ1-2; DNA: TGTGCCAGCTCACCGAGGCGGGGAGAAGGCTACACCTTC; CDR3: CASSPRRGEGYTF
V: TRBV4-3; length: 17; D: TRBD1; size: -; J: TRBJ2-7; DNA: TGCGCCAGCAGCCAACCCTCACCCCGGGACAGGGTTTACGAGCAGTACTTC; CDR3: CASSQPSPRDRVYEQYF
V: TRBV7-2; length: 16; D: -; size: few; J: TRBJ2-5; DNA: TGTGCCAGCAGCACCGCAGGGTTCAGACTCCAAGAGACCCAGTACTTC; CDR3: CASSTAGFRLQETQYF
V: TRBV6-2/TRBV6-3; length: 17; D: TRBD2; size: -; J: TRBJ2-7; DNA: TGTGCCAGCAGTTACCCCTCCGGACTAGCGGAAGTCTACGAGCAGTACTTC; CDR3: CASSYPSGLAEVYEQYF
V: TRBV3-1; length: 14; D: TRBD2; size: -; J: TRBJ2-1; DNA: TGTGCCAGCAGCTCGGGACTAGATTTCAATGAGCAGTTCTTC; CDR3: CASSSGLDFNEQFF
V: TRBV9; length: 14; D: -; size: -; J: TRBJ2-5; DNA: TGTGCCAGCAGCGAAACGGGGGGCCGGGAGACCCAGTACTTC; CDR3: CASSETGGRETQYF
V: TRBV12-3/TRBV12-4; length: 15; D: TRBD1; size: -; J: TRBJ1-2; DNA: TGTGCCAGCAGCCGGGACAGGGGAGATAACTATGGCTACACCTTC; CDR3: CASSRDRGDNYGYTF
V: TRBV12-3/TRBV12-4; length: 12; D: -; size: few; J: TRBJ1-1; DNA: TGTGCCAGTGCTCCGGCTCCGTCTGAAGCTTTCTTT; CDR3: CASAPAPSEAFF
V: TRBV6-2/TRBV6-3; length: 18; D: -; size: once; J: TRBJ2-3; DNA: TGTGCCAGCAGTTACACTACCGCTGGGGGGTTCGGCACAGATACGCAGTATTTT; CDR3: CASSYTTAGGFGTDTQYF
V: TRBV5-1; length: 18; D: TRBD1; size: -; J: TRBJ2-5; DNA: TGCGCCAGCAGCTTGGGGCTAACTGGACAGGGTGAAGGGGAGACCCAGTACTTC; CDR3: CASSLGLTGQGEGETQYF
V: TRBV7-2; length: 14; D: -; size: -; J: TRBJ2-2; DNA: TGTGCCGGCAGCTTAGTGGTGTTCACCGGGGAGCTGTTTTTT; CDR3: CAGSLVVFTGELFF
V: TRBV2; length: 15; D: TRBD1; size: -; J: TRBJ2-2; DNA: TGTGCCAGCAGGGGGGACAGGGGGCGAACCGGGGAGCTGTTTTTT; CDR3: CASRGDRGRTGELFF
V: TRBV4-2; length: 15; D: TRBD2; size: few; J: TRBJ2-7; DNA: TGTGCCAGCAGCCAAGATTGGCGGGAGGTCTACGAGCAGTACTTC; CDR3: CASSQDWREVYEQYF
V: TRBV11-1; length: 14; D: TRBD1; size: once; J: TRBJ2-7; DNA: TGTGCCAGCAGCCCTCAGACAGGGGACTACGAGCAGTACTTC; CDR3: CASSPQTGDYEQYF
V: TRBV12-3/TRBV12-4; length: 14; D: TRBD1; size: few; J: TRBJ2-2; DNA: TGTGCCAGCAGTACCGCCGGGACAGGGGGCAGGCTGTTTTTT; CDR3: CASSTAGTGGRLFF
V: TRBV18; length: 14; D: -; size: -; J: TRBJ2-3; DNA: TGTGCCAGCTCGCCGGTCGGGTTGACAGATACGCAGTATTTT; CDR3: CASSPVGLTDTQYF
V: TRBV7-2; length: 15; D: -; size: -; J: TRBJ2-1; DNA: TGTGCCAGCAGCTTACCTGTATCCAGGACCAATGAGCAGTTCTTC; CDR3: CASSLPVSRTNEQFF
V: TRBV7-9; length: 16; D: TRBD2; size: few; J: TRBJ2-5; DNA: TGTGCCAGCAGCTACTCCGGGACTAGGGTACGGGAGACCCAGTACTTC; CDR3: CASSYSGTRVRETQYF
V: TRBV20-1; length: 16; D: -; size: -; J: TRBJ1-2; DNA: TGCAGTGCTCAGGCCCCCCAGGCAGGATCCATCCGGGGCTACACCTTC; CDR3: CSAQAPQAGSIRGYTF
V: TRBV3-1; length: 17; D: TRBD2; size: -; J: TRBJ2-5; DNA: TGTGCCAGCAGCCAAGACGGGAGGGTCCGCGGGGGTGAGACCCAGTACTTC; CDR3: CASSQDGRVRGGETQYF
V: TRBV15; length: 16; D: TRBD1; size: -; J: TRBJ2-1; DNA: TGTGCCACCAGCAGACCAGCCGGGACAGCCTACAATGAGCAGTTCTTC; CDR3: CATSRPAGTAYNEQFF
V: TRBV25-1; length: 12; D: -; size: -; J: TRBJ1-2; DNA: TGTGCCAGCAGAACAGGGCAGAATGGCTACACCTTC; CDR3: CASRTGQNGYTF
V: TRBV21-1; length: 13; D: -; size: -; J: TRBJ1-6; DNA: TGTGCCAGCAGAACAGGGCAAGAGTCACCCCTCCACTTT; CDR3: CASRTGQESPLHF
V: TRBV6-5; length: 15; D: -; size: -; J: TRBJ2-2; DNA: TGTGCCAGCATCAACTCAGCGGCAGGCGGCGGGGAGCTGTTTTTT; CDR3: CASINSAAGGGELFF
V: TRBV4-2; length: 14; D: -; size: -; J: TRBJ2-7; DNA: TGTGCCAGCAGCCAAGCTCTCAGGGCCTACGAGCAGTACTTC; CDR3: CASSQALRAYEQYF
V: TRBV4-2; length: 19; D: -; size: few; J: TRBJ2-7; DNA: TGTGCCAGCAGCCAAGTGGGATTTGGTATCGGGGGCCCAGAAAATGAGCAGTACTTC; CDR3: CASSQVGFGIGGPENEQYF
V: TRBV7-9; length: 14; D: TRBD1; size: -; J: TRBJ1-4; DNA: TGTGCCAGCAGCTTCGGGACAGGGAATGAAAAACTGTTTTTT; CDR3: CASSFGTGNEKLFF
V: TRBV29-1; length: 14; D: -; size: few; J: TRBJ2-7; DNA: TGCAGCGTTGAGGCCGGGACACGCTCCTACGAGCAGTACTTC; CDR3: CSVEAGTRSYEQYF
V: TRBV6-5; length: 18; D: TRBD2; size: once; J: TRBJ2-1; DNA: TGTGCCAGCAGTTATACCAGACTAGCGGGATCCCGGTCGAATGAGCAGTTCTTC; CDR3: CASSYTRLAGSRSNEQFF
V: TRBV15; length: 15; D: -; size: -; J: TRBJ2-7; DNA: TGTGCCACCAGCAGAGAACAAGGACTCTCCTACGAGCAGTACTTC; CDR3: CATSREQGLSYEQYF
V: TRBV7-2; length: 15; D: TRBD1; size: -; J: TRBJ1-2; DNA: TGTGCCAGCAGCCCTGACAGGGGGGTTGCTTGGGGCTACACCTTC; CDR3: CASSPDRGVAWGYTF
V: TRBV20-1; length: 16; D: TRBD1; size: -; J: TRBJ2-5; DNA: TGCAGTGCTAGAGATCCGGCAGGGGGCTTTGATGAGACCCAGTACTTC; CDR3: CSARDPAGGFDETQYF
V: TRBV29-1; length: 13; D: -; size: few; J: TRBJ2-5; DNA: TGCAGCATCACGACGGGGGTACAAGAGACCCAGTACTTC; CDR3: CSITTGVQETQYF
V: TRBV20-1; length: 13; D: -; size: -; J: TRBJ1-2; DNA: TGCAGTGCCACCCCAGGGCAGGGCTATGGCTACACCTTC; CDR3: CSATPGQGYGYTF
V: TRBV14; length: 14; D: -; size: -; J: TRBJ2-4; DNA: TGTGCCAGCAGCCGCCGGGAGCAAAGAGACATTCAGTACTTC; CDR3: CASSRREQRDIQYF
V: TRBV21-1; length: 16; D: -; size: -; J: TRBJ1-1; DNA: TGTGCCAGCATCCAAGATTTTGGGACGGTTAACACTGAAGCTTTCTTT; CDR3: CASIQDFGTVNTEAFF
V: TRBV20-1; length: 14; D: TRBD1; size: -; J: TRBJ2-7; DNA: TGCAGTGCCGCCCACGAACAGGGGACCTACGAGCAGTACTTC; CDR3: CSAAHEQGTYEQYF
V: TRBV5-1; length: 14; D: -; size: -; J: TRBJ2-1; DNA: TGCGCCACCAACCCGGAGGGCCTATACAATGAGCAGTTCTTC; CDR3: CATNPEGLYNEQFF
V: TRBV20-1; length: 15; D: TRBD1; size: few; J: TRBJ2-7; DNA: TGCAGTGCTAGACCCCCGACAGGGATTCCCCTCGAGCAGTACTTC; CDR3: CSARPPTGIPLEQYF
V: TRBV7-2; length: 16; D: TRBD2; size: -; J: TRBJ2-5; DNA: TGTGCCAGCAGCTATACCAACCGGGACGGAAGGCGGGAGCAGTACTTC; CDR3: CASSYTNRDGRREQYF
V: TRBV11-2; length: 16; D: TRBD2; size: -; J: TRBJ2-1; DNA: TGTGCCAGCAGCTCTCTTAGCGGGATCACCTACAATGAGCAGTTCTTC; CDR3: CASSSLSGITYNEQFF